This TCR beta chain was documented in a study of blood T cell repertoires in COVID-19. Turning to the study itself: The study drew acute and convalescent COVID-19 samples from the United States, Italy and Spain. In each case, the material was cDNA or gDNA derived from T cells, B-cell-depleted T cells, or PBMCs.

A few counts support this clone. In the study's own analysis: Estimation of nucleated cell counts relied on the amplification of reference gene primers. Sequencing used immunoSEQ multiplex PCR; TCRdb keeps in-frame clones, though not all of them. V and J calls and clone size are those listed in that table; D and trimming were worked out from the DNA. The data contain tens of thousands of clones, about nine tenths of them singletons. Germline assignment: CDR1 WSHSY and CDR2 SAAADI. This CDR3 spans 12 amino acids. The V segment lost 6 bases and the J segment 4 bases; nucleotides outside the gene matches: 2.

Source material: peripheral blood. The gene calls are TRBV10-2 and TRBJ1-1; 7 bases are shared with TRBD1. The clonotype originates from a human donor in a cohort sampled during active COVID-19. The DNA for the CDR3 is TGCGCCAGCAGCACAGGGGTCACTGAAGCTTTCTTT. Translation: CASSTGVTEAFF.